Listed here are 15 T cell receptor beta chains from one sample, sequenced in a study of Tregs in tolerant kidney transplant recipients. Generated by immunoSEQ multiplex PCR, the TCRdb table keeps only in-frame clones and is missing some. The sample lists some 68,000 clones, 84% occurring once. The sequenced sample was CD4+ T cells from blood. These receptors all stem from a human donor in good health.

The rearrangement uses TRBV19 and TRBJ2-1, with a tentative D call TRBD2 (5 bases). V was cut by 3 bases and J by 3 bases, with 15 bases left in between. Per the germline V gene, CDR1 is LNHDA and CDR2 is SQIVND (reference sequence). The CDR3 spans 16 residues. CDR3 DNA: TGTGCCAGTAGTATGACCAGCGGTAACTACTACAATGAGCAGTTCTTC. Translation: CASSMTSGNYYNEQFF.

This clone was counted a few times. The genes are TRBV7-3 and TRBJ2-2; TRBD2 matches at 8 bases. Germline CDR1 SGHTA, CDR2 FQGTGA. CDR3 size: 14 residues. The V gene end was trimmed by 0 bases and the J gene end by 7 bases; junction bases not matched to a gene: 1. The CDR3 DNA reads TGTGCCAGCAGCTTAACCCGGGAGGGCGGGGAGCTGTTTTTT. Protein sequence: CASSLTREGGELFF.

The rearrangement links TRBV2 to TRBJ2-2; TRBD2 agrees at 10 bases. V lost 0 bases and J lost 5; bases outside the gene matches: 12. CDR3 length equals 19 residues. CDR1 SNHLY and CDR2 FYNNEI come from the germline V gene. In DNA form, the CDR3 reads TGTGCCAGCAGTGAAGCGCGGCTAGCGGGAGAAATTGGAACCGGGGAGCTGTTTTTT. It codes for CASSEARLAGEIGTGELFF.

The gene calls are TRBV6-1 and TRBJ2-5; 7 bases are shared with TRBD2. The J call may be in error: the DNA end matches TRBJ2-7 better. This CDR3 region has 15 residues. CDR1 is MNHNS, CDR2 SASEGT, per germline. The CDR3 bases are TGTGCCAGCAGGAGGGAGGGAGGGAGCTCCTACGAGCAGTACTTC. Translation: CASRREGGSSYEQYF.

This chain uses TRBV11-2 with TRBJ2-5; a possible D gene is TRBD1 (6 bases). V was shortened by 1 base and J by 2 bases, with 8 bases between the two germline ends. The length of the CDR3 is 14 residues. Germline values: CDR1 SGHAT, CDR2 FQNNGV. CDR3 residues: CASSLVQGQETQYF. The CDR3 DNA reads TGTGCCAGCAGCTTAGTACAGGGACAAGAGACCCAGTACTTC.

The rearrangement joins TRBV5-1 to TRBJ1-1; 8 positions agree with TRBD1. The CDR3 loop spans 13 amino acids. Germline CDR1 is SGHRS and CDR2 is YFSETQ. J was trimmed by 5 bases and V by 0 bases; bases with no gene match: 0. This chain's CDR3 is CASSLDRGTEAFF. The CDR3 nucleotides are TGCGCCAGCAGCTTGGACAGGGGGACTGAAGCTTTCTTT.

This chain links TRBV5-1 with TRBJ1-3; D ambiguous. CDR3 size: 14 residues. Germline V gene sequence: CDR1 SGHRS, CDR2 YFSETQ. Trimming took off 1 base at V and 0 bases at J, with 5 bases between the two ends. For the CDR3, the DNA is TGCGCCAGCAGCTTGTGGGGCTCTGGAAACACCATATATTTT. Protein sequence: CASSLWGSGNTIYF.

The genes are TRBV7-2 and TRBJ1-5; D remains ambiguous. This CDR3 contains 12 residues. Trimming took 4 bases from V and 7 from J, leaving 8 bases between them. Germline V CDR1 and CDR2: SGHTA, FQGNSA. The CDR3 DNA sequence: TGTGCCAGCAGCTCCAATCGGCAGCCCCAGCATTTT. It specifies CASSSNRQPQHF. Complete variable domain (other parts from reference TRBV7-2 and TRBJ1-5): GAGVSQSPSNKVTEKGKDVELRCDPISGHTALYWYRQSLGQGLEFLIYFQGNSAPDKSGLPSDRFSAERTGGSVSTLTIQRTQQEDSAVYLCASSSNRQPQHFGDGTRLSIL.

The chain carries TRBV2 and TRBJ2-3; D gene ambiguous. CDR1 and CDR2 from the germline V gene are SNHLY and FYNNEI. Trimming took 5 bases from V and 3 from J, leaving 6 bases between them. This CDR3 comprises 12 residues. CDR3 DNA: TGTGCCAGCAGTCCTTCTACAGATACGCAGTATTTT. Its protein product is CASSPSTDTQYF.

The V call is TRBV5-1, the J call TRBJ1-2; D is possibly TRBD1 (5 bases). This CDR3 is built from 15 residues. CDR1 is SGHRS, CDR2 YFSETQ, per germline. V was pared by 0 bases and J by 0 bases, with 9 bases between. As DNA, the CDR3 is TGCGCCAGCAGCTTGGGGGGGTTAACTAACTATGGCTACACCTTC. Translating it yields CASSLGGLTNYGYTF.

This clone was found a few times. Additional DNA sequences in this sample encode the identical CDR3. The rearrangement uses TRBV4-1 and TRBJ2-2; tentative D call: TRBD2 (5 bases). Trimming pared 5 bases from V and 2 bases from J, leaving 9 bases between. The germline V gene has CDR1 MGHRA and CDR2 YSYEKL. The CDR3 extends over 14 amino acids. DNA for the CDR3: TGCGCCAGCAGCGACCGGGGTAACACCGGGGAGCTGTTTTTT. Protein sequence: CASSDRGNTGELFF.

A few counts support this clone. This chain joins TRBV29-1 and TRBJ2-7; the D gene is possibly TRBD2 (6 bases). V lost 1 base and J 4 bases, leaving 17 bases between the germline ends. The CDR3 length is 15 residues. In germline, CDR1 is SQVTM, CDR2 ANQGSEA. The CDR3 coding sequence is TGCAGCGTTGAAGGGGCTCGCGGGAAGGGATACGAGCAGTACTTC. Translating it yields CSVEGARGKGYEQYF.

V and J are TRBV7-9 and TRBJ2-1, with D possibly matching TRBD2 (6 bases). The CDR3 runs to 15 residues. The germline V gene encodes CDR1 SEHNR and CDR2 FQNEAQ (reference sequence). V was trimmed by 5 bases and J by 1 base, leaving 12 bases between them. In nucleotides, the CDR3 is TGTGCCAGCAGCGACAGCGGGCTGTCCTACAATGAGCAGTTCTTC. This translates into CASSDSGLSYNEQFF.

CDR3 DNA: TGTGCCATCAGCCCCGGACTAGACAATGAGCAGTTCTTC. Amino acids: CAISPGLDNEQFF. The chain couples TRBV10-3 to TRBJ2-1, with TRBD2 matching over 7 bases. The J segment lost 5 bases and the V segment lost 6 bases, leaving 4 bases of the junction unmatched. CDR3 size: 13 residues. From germline, CDR1 is ENHRY and CDR2 SYGVKD.

The CDR3 region has the DNA TGTGCCAGCAGCTTAAGGGGGCAGATGAACACTGAAGCTTTCTTT. Its protein is CASSLRGQMNTEAFF. V is TRBV11-2 and J is TRBJ1-1; 7 bases align to TRBD1. Unmatched junction bases numbered 3, after V lost 2 bases and J lost 0 bases. The CDR3 contains 15 residues. CDR1 and CDR2 from the germline V gene are SGHAT and FQNNGV.